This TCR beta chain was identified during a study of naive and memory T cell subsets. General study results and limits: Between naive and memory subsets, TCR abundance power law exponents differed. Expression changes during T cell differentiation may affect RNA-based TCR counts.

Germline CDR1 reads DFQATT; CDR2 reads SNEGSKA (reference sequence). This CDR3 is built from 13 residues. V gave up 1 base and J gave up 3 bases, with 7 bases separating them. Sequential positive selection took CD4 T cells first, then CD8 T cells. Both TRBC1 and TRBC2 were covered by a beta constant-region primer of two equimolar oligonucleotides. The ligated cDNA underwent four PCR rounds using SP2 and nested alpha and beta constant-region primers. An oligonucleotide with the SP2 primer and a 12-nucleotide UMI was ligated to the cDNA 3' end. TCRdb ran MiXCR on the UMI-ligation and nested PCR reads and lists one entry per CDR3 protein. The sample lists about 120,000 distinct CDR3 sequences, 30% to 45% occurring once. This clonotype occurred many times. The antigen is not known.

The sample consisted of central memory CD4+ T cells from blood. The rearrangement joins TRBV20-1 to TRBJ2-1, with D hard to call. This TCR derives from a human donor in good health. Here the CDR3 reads CSARGDNYNEQFF. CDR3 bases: TGCAGTGCTAGAGGAGACAACTACAATGAGCAGTTCTTC.